These T cell receptor beta chains were read from a single sample in a study of T cell responses to AZD1222 COVID-19 vaccine. Only in-frame clones appear in the TCRdb table, and some are missing; sequencing was by immunoSEQ multiplex PCR. The repertoire holds about 110,000 clones, with roughly 90% as singletons. This material consisted of peripheral blood, taken on day 0 of AZD1222 vaccination. These receptors originate from an adult in good health. CDR3s include the opening cysteine and the closing phenylalanine or tryptophan. Each record gives: D gene, J gene, clone size, V gene, CDR3 protein, CDR3 DNA. The D gene is left open where the match is weak. Clone size appears in some rows only: once, few, many, or a class for an expanded clone.

.,TRBJ2-1,.,TRBV28,CASSPGAYGQGAHNEQFF,TGTGCCAGCAGCCCGGGGGCGTACGGGCAAGGGGCGCATAATGAGCAGTTCTTC
.,TRBJ2-7,.,TRBV7-2,CASSLDRTSYEQYF,TGTGCCAGCAGCTTAGATAGGACCTCCTACGAGCAGTACTTC
TRBD2,TRBJ2-1,.,TRBV15,CATSRWGEGQDEQFF,TGTGCCACCAGCAGATGGGGGGAGGGCCAGGATGAGCAGTTCTTC
.,TRBJ2-1,.,TRBV19,CASSIDTRGYNEQFF,TGTGCCAGTAGTATAGATACCAGGGGTTACAATGAGCAGTTCTTC
TRBD1,TRBJ2-7,.,TRBV27,CASSSPGTVEEQYF,TGTGCCAGCAGTTCCCCCGGGACAGTAGAAGAGCAGTACTTC
.,TRBJ1-2,.,TRBV3-1/TRBV3-2,CASSQTGVYGYTF,TGTGCCAGCAGCCAGACGGGGGTCTATGGCTACACCTTC
TRBD2,TRBJ2-2,.,TRBV2,CASSIAGTTSTGELFF,TGTGCCAGCAGTATAGCGGGAACAACTTCCACCGGGGAGCTGTTTTTT
.,TRBJ1-2,once,TRBV7-2,CASSLAHGVSDGYTF,TGTGCCAGCAGCTTAGCGCACGGGGTTTCAGATGGCTACACCTTC
TRBD1,TRBJ1-4,.,TRBV5-1,CASRQTGGTTNEKLFF,TGCGCCAGCAGACAGACAGGGGGAACCACTAATGAAAAACTGTTTTTT
.,TRBJ2-1,few,TRBV5-4,CASSLQQGRSYNEQFF,TGTGCCAGCAGCTTGCAACAGGGTAGGTCCTACAATGAGCAGTTCTTC
TRBD2,TRBJ2-1,.,TRBV9,CASSPKLAGGPYNEQFF,TGTGCCAGCAGCCCCAAACTAGCGGGAGGGCCCTACAATGAGCAGTTCTTC
.,TRBJ1-1,.,TRBV18,CASSAQGRTEAFF,TGTGCCAGCTCAGCCCAGGGGCGCACTGAAGCTTTCTTT
.,TRBJ1-1,.,TRBV6-6,CASSPMNTEAFF,TGTGCCAGCAGTCCAATGAACACTGAAGCTTTCTTT
TRBD2,TRBJ2-1,.,TRBV7-9,CASRARTSGSNEQFF,TGTGCCAGCAGGGCCAGGACTAGCGGGAGCAATGAGCAGTTCTTC
.,TRBJ1-5,.,TRBV19,CASSIRTASQPQHF,TGTGCCAGTAGTATCCGGACAGCTTCCCAGCCCCAGCATTTT
.,TRBJ2-4,.,TRBV28,CASSLWQENIQYF,TGTGCCAGCAGTTTATGGCAGGAAAACATTCAGTACTTC
.,TRBJ1-6,once,TRBV3-1/TRBV3-2,CASSQDFGGLTAPLHF,TGTGCCAGCAGCCAAGATTTCGGGGGGCTTACGGCACCCCTCCACTTT
.,TRBJ1-1,.,TRBV6-5,CASSYLQGNTEAFF,TGTGCCAGCAGTTACCTTCAGGGGAACACTGAAGCTTTCTTT
TRBD1,TRBJ1-1,.,TRBV19,CASTPTGLRNTEAFF,TGTGCCAGTACCCCGACAGGGCTGCGGAACACTGAAGCTTTCTTT
.,TRBJ1-6,.,TRBV2,CASSGRRNNSPLHF,TGTGCCAGCAGTGGGAGACGGAATAATTCACCCCTCCACTTT
.,TRBJ2-7,.,TRBV9,CASSVSDGPYEQYF,TGTGCCAGCAGCGTAAGTGACGGACCCTACGAGCAGTACTTC
.,TRBJ1-3,.,TRBV10-1,CASQGSGNTIYF,TGCGCCAGCCAGGGTTCTGGAAACACCATATATTTT
.,TRBJ1-6,.,TRBV5-6,CASSTTDGLGSSYNSPLHF,TGTGCCAGCAGCACGACGGACGGACTAGGGAGCTCCTATAATTCACCCCTCCACTTT
TRBD2,TRBJ2-7,once,TRBV7-2,CASSSRLAGGTSYEQYF,TGTGCCAGCAGCTCGCGACTAGCGGGAGGGACTTCCTACGAGCAGTACTTC
.,TRBJ1-1,.,TRBV25-1,CASSEHTEAFF,TGTGCCAGCAGTGAACACACTGAAGCTTTCTTT
TRBD2,TRBJ2-1,.,TRBV19,CASSIPGRARHEQFF,TGTGCCAGTAGTATTCCCGGGAGGGCCCGCCATGAGCAGTTCTTC
.,TRBJ1-2,.,TRBV6-2/TRBV6-3,CASSYSGRTFNYGYTF,TGTGCCAGCAGTTACTCTGGCAGGACTTTTAACTATGGCTACACCTTC
TRBD2,TRBJ2-1,.,TRBV4-2,CASSRGLAGEYEQFF,TGTGCCAGCAGCCGCGGACTAGCGGGAGAGTATGAGCAGTTCTTC
TRBD1,TRBJ1-2,.,TRBV5-1,CASSPAGQARLDGYTF,TGCGCCAGCAGCCCGGCGGGACAGGCCCGCTTGGATGGCTACACCTTC
TRBD2,TRBJ2-1,few,TRBV30,CAWVPRAGRDEQFF,TGTGCCTGGGTCCCCCGAGCGGGAAGGGATGAGCAGTTCTTC
.,TRBJ2-2,few,TRBV5-6,CASSPGGGGTGELFF,TGTGCCAGCAGCCCCGGTGGGGGTGGCACCGGGGAGCTGTTTTTT
.,TRBJ1-1,.,TRBV27,CASSFSGTEAFF,TGTGCCAGCAGTTTCTCGGGCACTGAAGCTTTCTTT
TRBD2,TRBJ2-3,.,TRBV11-3,CASSSRGAGGTDTQYF,TGTGCCAGCAGCTCACGGGGGGCGGGAGGAACAGATACGCAGTATTTT
.,TRBJ1-1,.,TRBV25-1,CASSELDSPNTEAFF,TGTGCCAGCAGTGAATTGGACAGTCCGAACACTGAAGCTTTCTTT
TRBD1,TRBJ1-5,.,TRBV2,CASSGWDRGQPQHF,TGTGCCAGCAGCGGCTGGGACAGAGGTCAGCCCCAGCATTTT
TRBD2,TRBJ2-1,.,TRBV7-6,CASSPESGGRGNEQFF,TGTGCCAGCAGCCCCGAATCTGGCGGGAGAGGGAATGAGCAGTTCTTC
.,TRBJ1-6,.,TRBV27,CASRPAEGVSPLHF,TGTGCCAGCAGACCTGCGGAAGGGGTGTCACCCCTCCACTTT
.,TRBJ1-6,.,TRBV5-1,CASSLEQNNSPLHF,TGCGCCAGCAGCTTGGAACAGAATAATTCACCCCTCCACTTT
TRBD2,TRBJ2-1,.,TRBV10-1,CASSEASGSGNEQFF,TGCGCCAGCAGTGAGGCTAGCGGGAGTGGGAATGAGCAGTTCTTC
TRBD1,TRBJ2-7,.,TRBV19,CASSWGQVGPYEQYF,TGTGCCAGTAGTTGGGGACAGGTCGGCCCCTACGAGCAGTACTTC
.,TRBJ1-4,.,TRBV18,CASSPPRFFNEKLFF,TGTGCCAGCTCACCACCGCGTTTCTTTAATGAAAAACTGTTTTTT
.,TRBJ1-2,.,TRBV19,CASSISDSYGYTF,TGTGCCAGTAGTATTTCTGATTCCTATGGCTACACCTTC
.,TRBJ2-6,.,TRBV19,CASEDGSGANVLTF,TGTGCCAGCGAGGACGGCTCTGGGGCCAACGTCCTGACTTTC
.,TRBJ1-2,once,TRBV28,CASGSVATYGYTF,TGTGCCAGCGGATCGGTCGCTACCTATGGCTACACCTTC
.,TRBJ2-7,.,TRBV7-3,CASSLTGRGGEQYF,TGTGCCAGCAGCTTAACGGGGAGAGGGGGTGAGCAGTACTTC
.,TRBJ1-3,.,TRBV25-1,CASSELRGSFSGNTIYF,TGTGCCAGCAGTGAATTAAGGGGATCCTTCTCTGGAAACACCATATATTTT
TRBD2,TRBJ2-3,.,TRBV3-1/TRBV3-2,CASSQDLASGRRTDTQYF,TGTGCCAGCAGCCAAGATTTGGCTAGCGGGAGGAGAACAGATACGCAGTATTTT
.,TRBJ1-1,.,TRBV12-3/TRBV12-4,CASQRGSTEAFF,TGTGCCAGCCAGAGGGGGTCCACTGAAGCTTTCTTT
TRBD1,TRBJ1-5,.,TRBV7-2,CASTPSLGQGNQPQHF,TGTGCCAGCACGCCGTCCCTGGGACAGGGCAATCAGCCCCAGCATTTT